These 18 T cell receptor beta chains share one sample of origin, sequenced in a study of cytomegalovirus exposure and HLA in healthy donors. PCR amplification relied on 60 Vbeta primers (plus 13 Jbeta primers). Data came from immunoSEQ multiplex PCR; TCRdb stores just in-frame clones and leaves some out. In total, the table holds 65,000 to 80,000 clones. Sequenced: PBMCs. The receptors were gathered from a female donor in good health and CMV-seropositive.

DNA of the CDR3: TGCGCCAGCAGCCTACCGGGACAGGCGGATGGCTACACCTTC. Its protein is CASSLPGQADGYTF. The J gene is TRBJ1-2, the V gene TRBV5-1; 8 nucleotides align to TRBD1. The CDR3 covers 14 residues. Germline V lookup: CDR1 SGHRS, CDR2 YFSETQ. The V segment lost 4 bases and the J segment 6 bases; nucleotides outside the gene matches: 8. Complete variable domain (other parts from reference TRBV5-1 and TRBJ1-2): KAGVTQTPRYLIKTRGQQVTLSCSPISGHRSVSWYQQTPGQGLQFLFEYFSETQRNKGNFPGRFSGRQFSNSRSEMNVSTLELGDSALYLCASSLPGQADGYTFGSGTRLTVV.

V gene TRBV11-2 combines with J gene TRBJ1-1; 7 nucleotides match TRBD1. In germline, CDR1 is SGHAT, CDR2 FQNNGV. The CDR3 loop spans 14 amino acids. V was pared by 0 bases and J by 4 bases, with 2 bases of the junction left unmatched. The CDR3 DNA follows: TGTGCCAGCAGCTTAGACAGGGGGAGCACTGAAGCTTTCTTT. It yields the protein CASSLDRGSTEAFF.

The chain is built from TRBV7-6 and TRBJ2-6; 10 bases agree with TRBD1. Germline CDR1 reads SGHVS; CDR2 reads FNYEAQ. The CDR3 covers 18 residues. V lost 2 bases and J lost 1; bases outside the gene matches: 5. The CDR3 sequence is CASSLSGTGVSGANVLTF. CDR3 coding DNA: TGTGCCAGCAGCTTAAGTGGGACAGGGGTATCTGGGGCCAACGTCCTGACTTTC. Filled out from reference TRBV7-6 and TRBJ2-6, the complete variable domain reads GAGVSQSPRYKVTKRGQDVALRCDPISGHVSLYWYRQALGQGPEFLTYFNYEAQQDKSGLPNDRFSAERPEGSISTLTIQRTEQRDSAMYRCASSLSGTGVSGANVLTFGAGSRLTVL.

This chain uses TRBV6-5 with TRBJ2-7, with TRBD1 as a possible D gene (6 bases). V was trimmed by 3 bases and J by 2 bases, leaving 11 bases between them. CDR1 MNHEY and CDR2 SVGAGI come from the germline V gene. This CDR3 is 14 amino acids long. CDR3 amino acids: CASSYQDSTYEQYF. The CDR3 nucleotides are TGTGCCAGCAGTTATCAGGACAGCACCTACGAGCAGTACTTC.

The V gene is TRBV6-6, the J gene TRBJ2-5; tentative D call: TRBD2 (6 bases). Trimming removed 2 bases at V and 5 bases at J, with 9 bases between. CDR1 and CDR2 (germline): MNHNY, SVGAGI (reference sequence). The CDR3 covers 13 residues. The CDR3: CASSYRGGETQYF. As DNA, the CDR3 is TGTGCCAGCAGTTACCGAGGAGGGGAGACCCAGTACTTC.

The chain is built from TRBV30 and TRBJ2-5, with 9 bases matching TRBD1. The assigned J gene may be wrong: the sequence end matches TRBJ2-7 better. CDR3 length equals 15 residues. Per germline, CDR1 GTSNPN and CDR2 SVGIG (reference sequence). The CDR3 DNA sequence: TGTGCCTGGAGTCCCATGGGGACAGGGTTTCACGAGCAGTACTTC. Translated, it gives CAWSPMGTGFHEQYF.

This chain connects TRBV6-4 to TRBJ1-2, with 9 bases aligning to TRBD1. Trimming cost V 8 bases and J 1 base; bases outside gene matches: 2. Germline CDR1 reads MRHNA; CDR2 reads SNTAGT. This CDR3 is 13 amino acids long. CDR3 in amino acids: CASPDRGNYGYTF. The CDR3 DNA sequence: TGTGCCAGCCCGGACAGGGGTAACTATGGCTACACCTTC.

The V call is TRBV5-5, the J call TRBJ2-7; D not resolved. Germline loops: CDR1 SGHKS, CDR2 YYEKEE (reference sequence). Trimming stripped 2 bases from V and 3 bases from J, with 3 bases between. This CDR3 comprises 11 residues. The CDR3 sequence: CASSFLYEQYF. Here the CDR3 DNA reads TGTGCCAGCAGCTTCCTCTACGAGCAGTACTTC.

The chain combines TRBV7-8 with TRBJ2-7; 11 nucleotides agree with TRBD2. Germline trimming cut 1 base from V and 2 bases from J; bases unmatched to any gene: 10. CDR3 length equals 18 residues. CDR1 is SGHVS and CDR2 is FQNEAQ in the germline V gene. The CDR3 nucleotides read TGTGCCAGCAGCTTAGTACCTCCCGGGACTAGCGGACCCTACGAGCAGTACTTC. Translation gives CASSLVPPGTSGPYEQYF.

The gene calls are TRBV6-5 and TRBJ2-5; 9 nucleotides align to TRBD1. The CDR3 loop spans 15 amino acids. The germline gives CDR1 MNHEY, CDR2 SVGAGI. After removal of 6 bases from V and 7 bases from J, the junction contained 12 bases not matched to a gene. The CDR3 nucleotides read TGTGCCAGCAGGGGAACCGGGACAGGGAGGGGGACCCAGTACTTC. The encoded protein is CASRGTGTGRGTQYF.

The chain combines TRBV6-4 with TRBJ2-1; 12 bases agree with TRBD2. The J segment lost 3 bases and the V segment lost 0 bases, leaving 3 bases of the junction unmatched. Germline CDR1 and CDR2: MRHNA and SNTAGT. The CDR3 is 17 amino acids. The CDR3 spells CASSDSTGLAGYNEQFF. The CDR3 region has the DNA TGTGCCAGCAGTGACTCGACGGGACTAGCGGGCTACAATGAGCAGTTCTTC.

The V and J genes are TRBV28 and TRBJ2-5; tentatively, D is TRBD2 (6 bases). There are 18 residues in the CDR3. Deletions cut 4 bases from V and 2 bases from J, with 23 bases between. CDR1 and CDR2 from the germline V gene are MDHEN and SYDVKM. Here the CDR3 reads CASSSGVAAGLRQETQYF. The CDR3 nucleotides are TGTGCCAGCAGTTCTGGGGTAGCGGCGGGACTGAGGCAAGAGACCCAGTACTTC.

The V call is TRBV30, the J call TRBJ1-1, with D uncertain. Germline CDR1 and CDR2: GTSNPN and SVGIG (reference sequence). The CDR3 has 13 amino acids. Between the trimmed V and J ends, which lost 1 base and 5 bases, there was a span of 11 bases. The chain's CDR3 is CAWSEMSNTEAFF. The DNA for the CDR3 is TGTGCCTGGAGTGAGATGAGTAATACTGAAGCTTTCTTT. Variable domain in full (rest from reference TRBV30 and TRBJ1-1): SQTIHQWPATLVQPVGSPLSLECTVEGTSNPNLYWYRQAAGRGLQLLFYSVGIGQISSEVPQNLSASRPQDRQFILSSKKLLLSDSGFYLCAWSEMSNTEAFFGQGTRLTVV.

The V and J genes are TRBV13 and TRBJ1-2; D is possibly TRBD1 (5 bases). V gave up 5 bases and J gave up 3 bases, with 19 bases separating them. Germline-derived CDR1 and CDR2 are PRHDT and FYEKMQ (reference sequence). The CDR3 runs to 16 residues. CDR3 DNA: TGTGCCAGCAGCCAGGGTAGGAGGGCGGAGGACTATGGCTACACCTTC. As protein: CASSQGRRAEDYGYTF.

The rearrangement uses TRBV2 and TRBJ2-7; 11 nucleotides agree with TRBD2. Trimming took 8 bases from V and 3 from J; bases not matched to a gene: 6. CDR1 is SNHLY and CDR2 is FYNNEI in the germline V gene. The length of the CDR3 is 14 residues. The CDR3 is CASGRLAGSYEQYF. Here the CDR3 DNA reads TGTGCCAGCGGCAGACTAGCGGGGAGCTACGAGCAGTACTTC.

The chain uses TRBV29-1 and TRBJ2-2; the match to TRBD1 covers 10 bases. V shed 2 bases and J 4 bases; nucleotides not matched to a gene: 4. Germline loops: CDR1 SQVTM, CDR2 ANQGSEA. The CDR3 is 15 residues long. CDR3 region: CSVEMGQGPTGELFF. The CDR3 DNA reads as TGCAGCGTTGAAATGGGACAGGGGCCCACCGGGGAGCTGTTTTTT.

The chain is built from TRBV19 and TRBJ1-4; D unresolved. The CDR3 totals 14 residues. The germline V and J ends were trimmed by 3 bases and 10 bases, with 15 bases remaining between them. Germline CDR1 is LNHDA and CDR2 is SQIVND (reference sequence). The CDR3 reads CASSIGQEERKLFF. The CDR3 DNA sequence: TGTGCCAGTAGTATCGGGCAGGAGGAACGAAAACTGTTTTTT.

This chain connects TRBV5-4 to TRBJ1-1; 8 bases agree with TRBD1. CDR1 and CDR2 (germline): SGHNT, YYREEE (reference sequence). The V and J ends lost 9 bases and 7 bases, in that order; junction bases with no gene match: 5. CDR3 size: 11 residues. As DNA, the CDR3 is TGTGCCACCGGGACAGGTTATGAAGCTTTCTTT. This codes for CATGTGYEAFF.